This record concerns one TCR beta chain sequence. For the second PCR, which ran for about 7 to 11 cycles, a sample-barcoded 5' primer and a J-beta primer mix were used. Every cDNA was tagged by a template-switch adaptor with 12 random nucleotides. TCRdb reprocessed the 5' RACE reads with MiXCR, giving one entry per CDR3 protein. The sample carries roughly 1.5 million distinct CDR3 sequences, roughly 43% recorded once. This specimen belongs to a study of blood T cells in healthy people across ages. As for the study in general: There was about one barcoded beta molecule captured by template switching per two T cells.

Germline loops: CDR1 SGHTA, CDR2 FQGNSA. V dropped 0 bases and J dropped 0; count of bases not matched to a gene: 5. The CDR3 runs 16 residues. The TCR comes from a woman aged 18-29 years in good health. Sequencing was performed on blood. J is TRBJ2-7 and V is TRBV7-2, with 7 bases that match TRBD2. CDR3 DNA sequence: TGTGCCAGCAGCTTAGCTAGCGGGTCCCTCTCCTACGAGCAGTACTTC. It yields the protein CASSLASGSLSYEQYF.